This T cell receptor beta chain was recorded in a study of PD-L1 blockade in urothelial cancer. General study points: Survival was better when pretreatment blood TCR clonality fell below the median.

The time point denotes: pretreatment peripheral blood. This clone was seen only once. Its target is unknown. The protocol was immunoSEQ multiplex PCR, while the TCRdb copy is restricted to in-frame clones and leaves out a portion. Of tens of thousands of clones listed, approximately 85% are singletons. The ends lost 2 bases at V and 6 bases at J; junction bases unmatched: 6. In germline, CDR1 is KGHSH, CDR2 LQKENI. CDR3 length equals 16 residues. This TCR came from a man between 60 and 70 years old with urothelial cancer. This sample comprised PBMCs, obtained around atezolizumab (anti-PD-L1) treatment. The chain combines TRBV18 with TRBJ2-2; 10 bases line up with TRBD2. The CDR3 nucleotides are TGTGCCAGCTCACCATCGAGCGGGGGGGACGCCGGGGAGCTGTTTTTT. Translating it yields CASSPSSGGDAGELFF.